The present TCR beta chain was sequenced within a study of radiation and T cells in renal cell carcinoma. V gave up 0 bases and J gave up 7 bases, with 10 bases separating them. Germline CDR1 SGHRS, CDR2 YFSETQ. The CDR3 totals 14 residues. The table came from immunoSEQ multiplex PCR; TCRdb's copy has only in-frame clones and leaves some out. The sample includes 70,000 or so clones, roughly 82% of them seen just once. Time point of the sample: blood 2 weeks post-SBRT. Treatment: 15 Gy SBRT to primary tumor, nephrectomy 4 weeks later. This chain joins TRBV5-1 and TRBJ2-2; D gene unclear. The TCR originated in a man in his 60s with renal cell carcinoma. The sample here was blood, taken from a patient whose treatment included radiotherapy and nephrectomy. CDR3 region: CASSLEGQYGELFF. The CDR3 DNA follows: TGCGCCAGCAGCTTGGAAGGCCAGTACGGGGAGCTGTTTTTT.